This passage covers 9 T cell receptor beta chains from one sample sequenced in a study of early T cells in non-severe SARS-CoV-2 infection. TCRdb passed the 5' RACE reads through MiXCR, listing each CDR3 protein once. The sample holds about 29,000 distinct CDR3 sequences; roughly 4.4% are singletons and the top ten take more than 9.5%. The specimen was whole blood. These receptors were obtained from an adult who was a healthcare worker with PCR-confirmed SARS-CoV-2 infection or an uninfected control (not recorded which).

This clonotype was observed many times. The V and J genes are TRBV24-1 and TRBJ1-5; D is ambiguous. In germline, CDR1 is KGHDR, CDR2 SFDVKD. V lost 2 bases and J lost 5, with 18 bases in between. This CDR3 comprises 17 residues. The CDR3 DNA is TGTGCCACCAGTGATTCACGCGAGGAGGGCCGTCATCAGCCCCAGCATTTT. Its protein is CATSDSREEGRHQPQHF.

V and J are TRBV25-1 and TRBJ2-5; no clear D. V was pared by 1 base and J by 4 bases, with 13 bases between. The CDR3 is 15 residues long. Germline values: CDR1 MGHDK, CDR2 SYGVNS. The CDR3 DNA sequence: TGTGCCAGCAGTGAATTAAGGGCGGCCCGAGAGACCCAGTACTTC. It yields the protein CASSELRAARETQYF.

This clonotype was seen ten or more times. This rearrangement joins TRBV7-6 to TRBJ2-3, with 10 bases identical to TRBD2. CDR1 SGHVS and CDR2 FNYEAQ come from the germline V gene. The V gene end was trimmed by 0 bases and the J gene end by 5 bases; junction bases not matched to a gene: 20. The CDR3 is 21 amino acids. The CDR3 spells CASSLANLAGADWVPGDTQYF. The CDR3 nucleotides read TGTGCCAGCAGCTTAGCGAACCTAGCGGGGGCCGATTGGGTCCCTGGAGATACGCAGTATTTT.

This clonotype was picked up many times. The rearrangement links TRBV6-4 to TRBJ2-2; TRBD1 aligns across 10 bases. V shed 2 bases and J 4 bases; nucleotides not matched to a gene: 4. CDR3 length: 16 residues. Germline CDR1 is MRHNA and CDR2 is SNTAGT. This chain's CDR3 is CASSDEGQGSTGELFF. The CDR3 bases are TGTGCCAGCAGTGACGAGGGACAGGGGAGCACCGGGGAGCTGTTTTTT.

There are many counts of this clonotype. This chain uses TRBV7-2 with TRBJ2-3; perhaps TRBD2 as D (6 bases). Germline CDR1 is SGHTA and CDR2 is FQGNSA. V was trimmed by 1 base and J by 2 bases, leaving 16 bases between them. This CDR3 is built from 17 residues. The CDR3 here is CASSLGYLATHTDTQYF. The CDR3 DNA is TGTGCCAGCAGCTTAGGCTATCTAGCGACCCACACAGATACGCAGTATTTT.

The chain employs TRBV10-3 and TRBJ1-1; D is possibly TRBD1 (5 bases). CDR3 length: 17 residues. The germline V gene encodes CDR1 ENHRY and CDR2 SYGVKD. Trimming took 0 bases from V and 1 from J, leaving 15 bases between them. In nucleotides, the CDR3 is TGTGCCATCAGTGAGTCGACTTGGGGGGGATCGAACACTGAAGCTTTCTTT. Translation: CAISESTWGGSNTEAFF.

This clonotype appeared many times. The CDR3 reads CASSQEVGSGANVLTF. CDR3 DNA: TGTGCCAGCAGCCAAGAAGTTGGGTCTGGGGCCAACGTCCTGACTTTC. The chain recombines TRBV4-2 with TRBJ2-6; D unresolved. The CDR3 has 16 residues. Germline values: CDR1 LGHNA, CDR2 YNFKEQ. V shed 0 bases and J shed 1 base, with 7 bases lying between them.

This clonotype was observed many times. The chain has TRBV6-2 or TRBV6-3 and TRBJ1-5; D call uncertain. The CDR3 totals 16 residues. The germline gives CDR1 MNHEY, CDR2 SVGEGT. V was cut by 8 bases and J by 0 bases, with 17 bases left in between. CDR3 nucleotides: TGTGCCAGCGGCCCTCTTAGTTCCTATAGCAATCAGCCCCAGCATTTT. Its protein product is CASGPLSSYSNQPQHF.

Remarks on this clonotype: This may come from a read error, since a much larger clone is one base off. The chain carries TRBV7-2 and TRBJ2-1, with 8 bases identical to TRBD2. The CDR3 loop spans 12 amino acids. The germline gives CDR1 SGHTA, CDR2 FQGNSA. The CDR3 bases are TGTGCCAGCAGCTTAACGGGAGGGGAGCGGTTCTTC. Translation gives CASSLTGGERFF.